Listed here is a single T cell receptor (beta chain). This receptor's antigen is unknown. Qualities for individual bases were not recorded, and no much larger clone is one base off. Measured from the cysteine to the phenylalanine, the CDR3 is 15 residues long. Only the CDR3 DNA is retained, 45 bases long and in frame from the first base. V and J lose 4 bases and 1 base, and a span of 14 bases separates them. CDR1 and CDR2, per the germline V gene, are SGDLS and YYNGEE. Adults with ileal or ileocolonic Crohn's disease and an indication for ileocolonic resection were eligible for inclusion. Before DNA extraction, whole ileal mucosal biopsies were kept frozen at -80 degrees C. Genomic DNA was extracted from frozen whole biopsies using a TRizol-based method and was quantified with a NanoDrop 2000 spectrophotometer. The sample originates from a study of T cell repertoires in ileal Crohn's disease (dated 2019 in TCRdb). In terms of the full investigation: The median duration of disease was approximately eight years, and at the time of surgery around 35% of patients were active smokers. All patients had surgery for a complication: stricturing disease in 61% and penetrating disease in around 39%. Postoperative therapy was given to about half of the patients, with thiopurines administered to roughly twelve patients and anti-TNF agents administered to 15 to 20 patients. The TCR repertoire was analysed in under 70 patients with Crohn's disease drawn from a prospective multicentre cohort. The study ran alongside a multicentre cohort designed to identify predictors of early endoscopic recurrence after ileocolonic resection. Endoscopic postoperative recurrence was defined as a Rutgeerts score above i0. A total of 170 or so mucosal samples from around 57 patients were sequenced, collected from several sites on the surgical specimen and at postoperative endoscopy. The paper as a whole reports these results and caveats: Only a subgroup of patients, of unstated size, had mucosal CD4 and CD8 T cells sorted and sequenced. Endoscopic recurrence was found to be associated with higher high-frequency clone percentages at surgery, and recurrence was observed in all patients with clonality above 26.8% (18/57). Compared with CD4 T cells, sorted CD8 T cells held more high-frequency clones, which suggests that the mucosal expansions were mostly CD8. Patients who were active smokers at surgery had a significantly higher proportion of clonal expansions than non-smokers (about 25% vs 18%, p=0.02).

For commercial TCRB immunosequencing, approximately 460 nanograms of biopsy DNA were submitted for each sample. A two-step, amplification bias-controlled multiplex PCR was used by Adaptive Biotechnology to amplify CDR3 regions from genomic DNA. The first PCR used primers for every V and J gene segment; the second PCR added barcodes and Illumina adapters. An Illumina instrument was used to sequence the CDR3 libraries. Regarding the original processing steps: The analysis drew on both the pipelines supplied by the vendor and custom analysis of the raw data in R/Bioconductor running R version 3.3.0. Clonality, which ranges from 0 to 1, was calculated as the inverse of the normalised Shannon entropy across all productive clones. High-frequency clones were defined as the share of the repertoire occupied by the top 100 clones, with only clones passing a 95% confidence test being retained. Repertoire diversity was measured with the Simpson index, and overlap between samples was measured with the Morisita-Horn index. Imported from immuneACCESS, the table was reduced by TCRdb to in-frame sequences with V and J called. These copies leave out some clones; in studies compared against another copy, an unresolved V gene accounts for under half, and the cause of the remainder is not known. For V, J and clone size, that table is used; D and trimming come from the DNA. This sample gives more than 15,000 clones in total; approximately 60% of them show up just once. The top ten clones comprise less than 7.5% of the sample.

Sequencing was performed on ileal tissue. The rearranged segments are TRBV9 and TRBJ1-1, with the D gene not clear enough to name. This receptor was obtained from an adult with Crohn's disease. CDR3 region: CASSPHIGGNTEAFF. In nucleotides, the sequence is TGTGCCAGCAGCCCTCATATCGGAGGGAACACTGAAGCTTTCTTT.